The 19 T cell receptor beta chains in this list originate from one sample, sequenced in a study of cytomegalovirus exposure and HLA in healthy donors. Amplification used 60 Vbeta primers and 13 Jbeta primers. Some clones are missing from TCRdb's copy, which holds only in-frame ones; the method was immunoSEQ multiplex PCR. The sample carries about 180,000 clones, around 80% recorded once. Sequenced: PBMCs. The receptors were gathered from a girl aged 10 to 17 in good health and CMV-seropositive.

The chain joins TRBV5-4 to TRBJ1-5; TRBD1 matches 9 bases. With 5 bases clipped from V and 6 bases from J, the junction kept 6 bases outside the gene matches. Germline V CDR1 and CDR2: SGHNT, YYREEE (reference sequence). The CDR3 is 14 amino acids. This CDR3 is CASRRQGDAQPQHF. The CDR3 coding sequence is TGTGCCAGCAGGAGACAGGGGGACGCTCAGCCCCAGCATTTT.

The chain uses TRBV18 and TRBJ2-1; 11 bases agree with TRBD2. V lost 2 bases, J lost 6 bases, and 6 bases stayed unmatched. CDR3 length equals 16 residues. CDR1 is KGHSH, CDR2 LQKENI, per germline. CDR3 coding DNA: TGTGCCAGCTCACCATTCCCTAGCGGGAGGACCAATGAGCAGTTCTTC. Protein: CASSPFPSGRTNEQFF.

The chain combines TRBV30 with TRBJ2-2; 7 positions agree with TRBD1. The CDR3 runs 13 residues. Looked up from germline, CDR1 is GTSNPN and CDR2 is SVGIG (reference sequence). Trimming at V came to 2 bases and at J to 8 bases, leaving 5 bases not matched to a gene. CDR3 loop: CAWSPQGLGELFF. For the CDR3, the DNA is TGTGCCTGGAGTCCACAGGGGTTGGGGGAGCTGTTTTTT.

CDR3 loop: CASSPKLGSSYNEQFF. The CDR3 DNA follows: TGTGCCAGCAGTCCCAAACTTGGGAGCTCCTACAATGAGCAGTTCTTC. The rearrangement uses TRBV27 and TRBJ2-1; possible D gene TRBD2, 5 bases. Germline V lookup: CDR1 MNHEY, CDR2 SMNVEV (reference sequence). CDR3 size: 16 residues. V lost 5 bases and J lost 0, with 14 bases in between.

V is TRBV9 and J is TRBJ2-7, with 16 positions matching TRBD2. CDR1 SGDLS and CDR2 YYNGEE come from the germline V gene. This CDR3 is 17 amino acids long. The J segment lost 5 bases and the V segment lost 2 bases, leaving 7 bases of the junction unmatched. Written as DNA, the CDR3 is TGTGCCAGCAGCGTCGGGACTAGCGGGAGGGCCTCGGACGAGCAGTACTTC. This translates into CASSVGTSGRASDEQYF. Using reference TRBV9 and TRBJ2-7 for the parts outside the CDR3, the full variable domain is DSGVTQTPKHLITATGQRVTLRCSPRSGDLSVYWYQQSLDQGLQFLIQYYNGEERAKGNILERFSAQQFPDLHSELNLSSLELGDSALYFCASSVGTSGRASDEQYFGPGTRLTVT.

This chain connects TRBV5-6 to TRBJ2-3; the match to TRBD2 covers 11 bases. Germline V gene data show CDR1 as SGHDT and CDR2 as YYEEEE. The CDR3 spans 15 residues. The trim removed 4 bases at V and 9 bases at J, leaving 10 bases unmatched. The CDR3 loop is CASSRSLAGVDTQYF. The CDR3 DNA reads TGTGCCAGCAGCAGATCACTAGCGGGAGTGGACACGCAGTATTTT.

Remarks on this clone: Other DNA sequences of this sample code for an identical CDR3. J is TRBJ2-6 and V is TRBV27, with no clear D. CDR1 and CDR2 from the germline V gene are MNHEY and SMNVEV (reference sequence). V dropped 3 bases and J dropped 0 bases, with 3 bases sitting between them. This CDR3 has 14 amino acids. CDR3 coding DNA: TGTGCCAGCAGTTTTAGCTCTGGGGCCAACGTCCTGACTTTC. The encoded protein is CASSFSSGANVLTF. Looking up the rest from reference TRBV27 and TRBJ2-6 gives the full variable domain: EAQVTQNPRYLITVTGKKLTVTCSQNMNHEYMSWYRQDPGLGLRQIYYSMNVEVTDKGDVPEGYKVSRKEKRNFPLILESPSPNQTSLYFCASSFSSGANVLTFGAGSRLTVL.

As regards this clone: Mismatch with germline at one junction end may stem from a read error. The chain couples TRBV15 to TRBJ2-7, with 13 nucleotides matching TRBD2. The CDR3 totals 14 residues. CDR1 is LNHNV and CDR2 is YYDKDF in the germline V gene (reference sequence). The CDR3 spells CATSRGGLAGLKDF. The CDR3 DNA follows: TGTGCCACCAGCAGAGGGGGACTAGCGGGACTCAAGGACTTC.

This rearrangement joins TRBV12-5 to TRBJ1-1; possible D gene TRBD1, 6 bases. Looked up from germline, CDR1 is LGHNT and CDR2 is FRNRAP. V was pared by 0 bases and J by 5 bases, with 13 bases between. The CDR3 has 15 residues. CDR3 region: CASGLVWGQGTEAFF. DNA of the CDR3: TGTGCTAGTGGTTTGGTATGGGGGCAGGGAACTGAAGCTTTCTTT.

The chain couples TRBV13 to TRBJ2-3, with D possibly matching TRBD1 (5 bases). Trimming stripped 5 bases from V and 1 base from J, with 13 bases between. Germline CDR1 PRHDT, CDR2 FYEKMQ (reference sequence). The CDR3 is made up of 15 amino acids. The DNA of the CDR3 is TGTGCCAGCAGCACAAGAGCCAGGGGCACAGATACGCAGTATTTT. It specifies CASSTRARGTDTQYF.

V and J are TRBV30 and TRBJ2-7; TRBD1 agrees at 7 bases. This CDR3 region has 12 residues. After removal of 5 bases from V and 2 bases from J, the junction contained 3 bases not matched to a gene. Per germline, CDR1 GTSNPN and CDR2 SVGIG (reference sequence). CDR3 residues: CAWGTVPYEQYF. The CDR3 nucleotides are TGTGCCTGGGGGACAGTTCCCTACGAGCAGTACTTC.

This chain links TRBV11-2 with TRBJ2-5; the match to TRBD1 covers 9 bases. Germline V CDR1 and CDR2: SGHAT, FQNNGV. V was clipped by 3 bases and J by 5 bases; unmatched bases: 1. The length of the CDR3 is 13 residues. CDR3 DNA: TGTGCCAGCAGCTTTGGACAGGGGGAGACCCAGTACTTC. Protein: CASSFGQGETQYF.

The chain couples TRBV4-1 to TRBJ2-5; D may be TRBD2 (6 bases). Germline CDR1 MGHRA, CDR2 YSYEKL. This CDR3 region has 16 residues. Trimming took 4 bases from V and 2 from J, leaving 17 bases between them. CDR3: CASSPLAEEGQETQYF. CDR3 bases: TGCGCCAGCAGCCCTTTAGCGGAGGAGGGACAAGAGACCCAGTACTTC.

The chain employs TRBV19 and TRBJ1-4, with 7 bases aligning to TRBD1. The CDR3 totals 16 residues. V gave up 5 bases and J gave up 0 bases; unmatched junction bases: 6. Germline CDR1 LNHDA, CDR2 SQIVND (reference sequence). The CDR3 sequence: CASSDRTGPTNEKLFF. CDR3 bases: TGTGCCAGTAGTGACCGGACAGGCCCAACTAATGAAAAACTGTTTTTT.

The chain recombines TRBV14 with TRBJ1-1, with D tentatively TRBD1 (5 bases). CDR1 SGHDN and CDR2 FVKESK come from the germline V gene. V lost 0 bases and J lost 10, with 15 bases in between. This CDR3 contains 14 residues. Written as DNA, the CDR3 is TGTGCCAGCAGCCAAGATTTTAGGGGCCAGGGAGCTTTCTTT. It encodes CASSQDFRGQGAFF.

The sample holds a few counts of this clone. V and J are TRBV5-1 and TRBJ2-3; tentatively, D is TRBD2 (5 bases). Per germline, CDR1 SGHRS and CDR2 YFSETQ. The CDR3 runs 14 residues. V lost 4 bases to trimming and J lost 8 bases, with 17 bases between them. The CDR3 reads CASSADSGRPTQYF. The CDR3 nucleotides are TGCGCCAGCAGCGCGGACTCTGGGCGGCCTACGCAGTATTTT. The full variable domain, in which reference TRBV5-1 and TRBJ2-3 provide the parts outside the CDR3, is KAGVTQTPRYLIKTRGQQVTLSCSPISGHRSVSWYQQTPGQGLQFLFEYFSETQRNKGNFPGRFSGRQFSNSRSEMNVSTLELGDSALYLCASSADSGRPTQYFGPGTRLTVL.

The chain is built from TRBV10-3 and TRBJ2-1, with TRBD2 as a possible D gene (6 bases). Germline CDR1 reads ENHRY; CDR2 reads SYGVKD. CDR3 length: 16 residues. Trimming pared 4 bases from V and 5 bases from J, leaving 18 bases between. DNA for the CDR3: TGTGCCATCAGTGGGTTTGACCGGGAGTTGGACAATGAGCAGTTCTTC. Its translation is CAISGFDRELDNEQFF.

The CDR3 DNA sequence: TGCAGCGTGATAGAACAGGGGGCCTTAGATACGCAGTATTTT. Translating it yields CSVIEQGALDTQYF. The rearrangement joins TRBV29-1 to TRBJ2-3; 9 nucleotides agree with TRBD1. There are 14 residues in the CDR3. J was trimmed by 5 bases and V by 6 bases; bases with no gene match: 9. Per the germline V gene, CDR1 is SQVTM and CDR2 is ANQGSEA.

This clone came up a few times. The rearrangement joins TRBV10-3 to TRBJ2-7; TRBD1 might be the D (6 bases). Per germline, CDR1 ENHRY and CDR2 SYGVKD. The CDR3 sequence is 14 residues long. V gave up 0 bases and J gave up 2 bases, with 8 bases separating them. CDR3 residues: CAISESGGTYEQYF. The DNA of the CDR3 is TGTGCCATCAGTGAGTCAGGGGGTACCTACGAGCAGTACTTC.